This T cell receptor (beta chain) derives from a study of spatial heterogeneity in lung cancer. Points from the study as a whole: About 6.3% of tumor T cells for alpha chains and approximately 13% for beta chains were estimated to be covered. Of the expanded TCRs, ubiquitous and regional counts tracked the counts of ubiquitous and regional nonsynonymous mutations, respectively. Expanded intratumoral alpha and beta TCR counts tracked tumor mutation counts.

This clonotype has at least ten counts. Its antigen is not identified. This beta chain represents an off-target read in a library built for alpha chains; its size is of limited meaning. Germline V gene data show CDR1 as LGHNA and CDR2 as YNFKEQ. The ends were cut back, 4 bases at V and 7 bases at J, with 11 bases in the middle. This CDR3 has 12 residues. All TCR cDNA molecules were individually tagged with a unique molecular identifier. Each CDR3 protein is one row after TCRdb ran MiXCR on the 5' RACE reads. The table shows thousands of distinct CDR3 sequences, with around 15% occurring only once. Stated time point: sample taken at primary tumor resection. The input material, whole RNA from tumor, nontumor lung or frozen PBMC, was sequenced unsorted.

The chain is built from TRBV4-2 and TRBJ2-7, with D uncertain. The material sequenced was lung tumor tissue, taken at surgery. This sequence was found in a male donor with early-stage non-small cell lung cancer. CDR3 sequence reads: CASSLRLGEQYF. The CDR3 DNA reads as TGTGCCAGCAGCCTAAGATTGGGGGAGCAGTACTTC.